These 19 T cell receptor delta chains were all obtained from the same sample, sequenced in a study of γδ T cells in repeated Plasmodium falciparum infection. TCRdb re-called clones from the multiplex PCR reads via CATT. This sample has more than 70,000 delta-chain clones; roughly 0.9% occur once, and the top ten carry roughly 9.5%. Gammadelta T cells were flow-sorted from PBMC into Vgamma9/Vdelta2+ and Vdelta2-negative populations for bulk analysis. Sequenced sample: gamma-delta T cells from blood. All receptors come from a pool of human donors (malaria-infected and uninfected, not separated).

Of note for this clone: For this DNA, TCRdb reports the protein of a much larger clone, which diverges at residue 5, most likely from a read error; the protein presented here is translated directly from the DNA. The DNA for the CDR3 is TGTGCTCTTGGGGGACTTCGTCCGTTAAAAGGCGCCGATAAACTCATCTTT. Amino acids: CALGGLRPLKGADKLIF. The chain joins TRDV1 to TRDJ1, with D unresolved. TCRdb is silent on the J gene; assignment here came from matching the DNA to germline. This CDR3 spans 17 amino acids. The germline V and J ends were trimmed by 4 bases and 3 bases, with 21 bases remaining between them. CDR1 is TSWWSYY, CDR2 QGS, per germline.

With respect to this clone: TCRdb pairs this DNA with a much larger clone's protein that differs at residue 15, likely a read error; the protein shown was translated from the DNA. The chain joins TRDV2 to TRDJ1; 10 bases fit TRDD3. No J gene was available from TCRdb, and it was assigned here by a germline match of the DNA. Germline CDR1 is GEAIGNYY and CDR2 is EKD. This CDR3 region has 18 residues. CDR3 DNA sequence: TGTGCCTGTGACACCGCTATGCTGGGGGATAGTAGCACCGATGAACTCATCTTT. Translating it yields CACDTAMLGDSSTDELIF.

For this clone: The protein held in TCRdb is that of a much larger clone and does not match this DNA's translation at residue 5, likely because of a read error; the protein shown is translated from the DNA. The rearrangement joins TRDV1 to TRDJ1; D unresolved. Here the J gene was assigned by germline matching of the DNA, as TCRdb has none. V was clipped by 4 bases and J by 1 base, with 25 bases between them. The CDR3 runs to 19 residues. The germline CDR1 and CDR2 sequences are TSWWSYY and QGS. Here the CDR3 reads CALGGPRALPPLGTDKLIF. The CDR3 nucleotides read TGTGCTCTTGGGGGCCCTAGGGCCCTCCCACCCTTGGGCACCGATAAACTCATCTTT.

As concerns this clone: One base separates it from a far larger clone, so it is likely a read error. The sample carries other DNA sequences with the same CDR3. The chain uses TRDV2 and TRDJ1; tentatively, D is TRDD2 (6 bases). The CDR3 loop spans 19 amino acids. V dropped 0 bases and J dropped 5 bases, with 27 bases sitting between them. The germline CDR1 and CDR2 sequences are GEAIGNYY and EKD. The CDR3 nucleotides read TGTGCCTGTGACACCCTCCGAGGGGGCCCTTCCCCTACGATGGATAAACTCATCTTT. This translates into CACDTLRGGPSPTMDKLIF.

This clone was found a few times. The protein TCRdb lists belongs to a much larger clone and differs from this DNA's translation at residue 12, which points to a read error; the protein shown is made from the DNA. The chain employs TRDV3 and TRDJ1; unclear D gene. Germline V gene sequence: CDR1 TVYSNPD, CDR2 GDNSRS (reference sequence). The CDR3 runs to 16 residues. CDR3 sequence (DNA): TGTGCCTTCATCCGACCCTGTCGGGGTTATACCGGTAAACTCATCTTT. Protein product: CAFIRPCRGYTGKLIF. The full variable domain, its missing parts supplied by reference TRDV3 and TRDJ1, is CDKVTQSSPDQTVASGSEVVLLCTYDTVYSNPDLFWYRIRPDYSFQFVFYGDNSRSEGADFTQGRFSVKHILTQKAFHLVISPVRTEDSATYYCAFIRPCRGYTGKLIFGKGTRVTVEP.

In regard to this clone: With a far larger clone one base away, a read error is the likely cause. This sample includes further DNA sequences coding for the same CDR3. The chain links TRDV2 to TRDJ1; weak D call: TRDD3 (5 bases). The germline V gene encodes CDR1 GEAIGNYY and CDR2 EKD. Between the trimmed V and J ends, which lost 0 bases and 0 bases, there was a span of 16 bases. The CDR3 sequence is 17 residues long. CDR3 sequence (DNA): TGTGCCTGTGACACCGCCCCGTCAGGGGGTTACACCGATAAACTCATCTTT. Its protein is CACDTAPSGGYTDKLIF.

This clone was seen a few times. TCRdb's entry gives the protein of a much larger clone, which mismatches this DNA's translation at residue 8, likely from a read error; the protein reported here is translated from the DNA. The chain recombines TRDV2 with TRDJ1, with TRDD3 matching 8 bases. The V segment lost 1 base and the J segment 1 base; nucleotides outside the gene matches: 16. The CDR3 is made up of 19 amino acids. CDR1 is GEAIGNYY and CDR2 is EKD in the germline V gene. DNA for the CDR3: TGTGCCTGTGACACTGGGGGATCCGCCGAGGGACGGATCACCGATAAACTCATCTTT. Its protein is CACDTGGSAEGRITDKLIF.

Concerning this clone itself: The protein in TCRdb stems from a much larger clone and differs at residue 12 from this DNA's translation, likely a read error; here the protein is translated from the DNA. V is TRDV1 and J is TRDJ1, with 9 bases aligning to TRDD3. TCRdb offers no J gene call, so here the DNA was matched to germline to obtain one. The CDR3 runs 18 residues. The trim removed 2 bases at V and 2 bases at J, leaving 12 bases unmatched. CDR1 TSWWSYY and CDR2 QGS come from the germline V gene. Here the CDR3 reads CALGEFAWGMKATDKLIF. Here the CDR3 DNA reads TGTGCTCTTGGGGAATTCGCCTGGGGGATGAAGGCGACCGATAAACTCATCTTT.

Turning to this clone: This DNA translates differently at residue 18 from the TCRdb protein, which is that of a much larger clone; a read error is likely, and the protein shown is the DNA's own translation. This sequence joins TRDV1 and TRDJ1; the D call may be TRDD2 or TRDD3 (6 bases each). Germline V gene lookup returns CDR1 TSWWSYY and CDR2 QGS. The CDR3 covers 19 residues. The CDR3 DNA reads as TGTGCTCTTGGGGAACGCGGCCTTCCCGGGGGACTCGCTACCGATAAACTCACCTTT. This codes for CALGERGLPGGLATDKLTF.

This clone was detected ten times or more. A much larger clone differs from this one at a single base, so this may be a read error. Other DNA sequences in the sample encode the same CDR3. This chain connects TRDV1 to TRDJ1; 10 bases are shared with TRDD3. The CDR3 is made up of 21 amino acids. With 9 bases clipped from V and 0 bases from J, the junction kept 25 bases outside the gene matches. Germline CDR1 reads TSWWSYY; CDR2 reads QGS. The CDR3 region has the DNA TGTGCTCTGCAGTCGGGGCCTCCGTTTACGGGGGGATACGCGTACACCGATAAACTCATCTTT. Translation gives CALQSGPPFTGGYAYTDKLIF.

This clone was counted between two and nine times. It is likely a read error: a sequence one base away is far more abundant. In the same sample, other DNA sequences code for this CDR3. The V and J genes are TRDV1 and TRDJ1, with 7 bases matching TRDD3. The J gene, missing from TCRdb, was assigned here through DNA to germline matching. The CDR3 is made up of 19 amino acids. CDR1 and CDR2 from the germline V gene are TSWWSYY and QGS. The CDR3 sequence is CALGDSHRSGYVYTDKLIF. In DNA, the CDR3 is TGCGCTCTTGGGGACTCCCATCGAAGTGGATACGTATACACCGATAAACTCATCTTT.

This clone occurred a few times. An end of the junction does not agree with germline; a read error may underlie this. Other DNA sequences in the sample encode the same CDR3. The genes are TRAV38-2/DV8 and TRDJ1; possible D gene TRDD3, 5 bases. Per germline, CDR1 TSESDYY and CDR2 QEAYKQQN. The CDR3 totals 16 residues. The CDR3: CAYRSAPLSWADKLIF. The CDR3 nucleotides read TGCGCTTATAGGAGCGCGCCCTTATCCTGGGCCGATAAGCTCATCTTT.

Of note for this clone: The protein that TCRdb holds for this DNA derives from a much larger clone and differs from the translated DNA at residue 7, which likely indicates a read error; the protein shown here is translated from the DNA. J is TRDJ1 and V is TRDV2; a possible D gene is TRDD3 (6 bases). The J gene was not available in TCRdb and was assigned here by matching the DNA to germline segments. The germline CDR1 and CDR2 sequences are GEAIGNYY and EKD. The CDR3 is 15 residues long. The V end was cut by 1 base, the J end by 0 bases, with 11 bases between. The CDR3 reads CACDTGEDHTDKLIF. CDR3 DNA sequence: TGTGCCTGTGACACGGGGGAAGACCACACCGATAAACTCATCTTT.

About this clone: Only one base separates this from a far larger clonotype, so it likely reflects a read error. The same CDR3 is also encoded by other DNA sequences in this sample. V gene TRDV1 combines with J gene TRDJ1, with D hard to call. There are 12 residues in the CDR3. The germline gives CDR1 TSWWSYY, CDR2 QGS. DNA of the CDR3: TGTGCTCTTGGGGAACAGTACGATAAACTCATCTTC. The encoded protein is CALGEQYDKLIF.

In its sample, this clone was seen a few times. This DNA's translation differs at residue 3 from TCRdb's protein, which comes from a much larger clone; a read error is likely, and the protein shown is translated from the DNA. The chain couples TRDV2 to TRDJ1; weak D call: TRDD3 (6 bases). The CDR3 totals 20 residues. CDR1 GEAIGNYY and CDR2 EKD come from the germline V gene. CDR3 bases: TGTGCCCGTGAGCGACTGCTAGTCGTACCTGGGGACCCAGACACCGATAAACTCATCTTT. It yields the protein CARERLLVVPGDPDTDKLIF.

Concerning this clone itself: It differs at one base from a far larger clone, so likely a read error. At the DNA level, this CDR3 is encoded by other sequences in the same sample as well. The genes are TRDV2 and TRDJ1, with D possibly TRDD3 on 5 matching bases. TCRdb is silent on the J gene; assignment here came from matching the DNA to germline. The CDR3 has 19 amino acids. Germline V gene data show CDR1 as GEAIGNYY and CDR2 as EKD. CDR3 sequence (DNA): TGTGCCTGTGACACCGTGAGTAGGGTCCTGGGAAACGAAACCGACAAACTCATCTTT. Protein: CACDTVSRVLGNETDKLIF.

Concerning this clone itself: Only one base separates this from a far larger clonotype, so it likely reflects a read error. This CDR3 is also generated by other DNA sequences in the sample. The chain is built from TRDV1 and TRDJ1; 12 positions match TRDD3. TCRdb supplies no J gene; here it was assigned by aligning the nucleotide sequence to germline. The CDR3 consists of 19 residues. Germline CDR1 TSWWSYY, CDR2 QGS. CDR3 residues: CALGGWYWGIPGPSDKLIF. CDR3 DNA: TGTGCCCTTGGGGGATGGTACTGGGGGATACCCGGCCCGTCCGATAAACTCATCTTT.

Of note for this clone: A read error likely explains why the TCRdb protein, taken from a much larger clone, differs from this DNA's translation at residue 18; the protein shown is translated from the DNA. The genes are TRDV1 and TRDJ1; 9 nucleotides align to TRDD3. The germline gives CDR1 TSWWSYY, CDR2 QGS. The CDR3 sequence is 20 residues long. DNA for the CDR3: TGTGCTCTTGGGGAATCCCCCTCCGTCCGCGTACTGGGGGAGACCGATAAACCCATCTTT. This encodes CALGESPSVRVLGETDKPIF.

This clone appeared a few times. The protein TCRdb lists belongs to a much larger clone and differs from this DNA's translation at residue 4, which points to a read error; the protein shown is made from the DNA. This CDR3 reads CACASTGASFPDKLIF. The CDR3 nucleotides are TGTGCCTGTGCTAGTACTGGGGCCTCTTTCCCCGATAAACTCATCTTT. The chain has TRDV2 and TRDJ1; 7 positions match TRDD3. TCRdb is silent on the J gene; assignment here came from matching the DNA to germline. With 5 bases clipped from V and 3 bases from J, the junction kept 14 bases outside the gene matches. Looked up from germline, CDR1 is GEAIGNYY and CDR2 is EKD. This CDR3 comprises 16 residues.